A single sample gave rise to the 23 T cell receptor beta chains below, sequenced in a study of blood T cells in healthy people across ages. For the second PCR, which ran for roughly 7 to 11 cycles, a sample-barcoded 5' primer and a J-beta primer mix were used. In TCRdb, the 5' RACE reads were re-called with MiXCR into one record per CDR3 protein. The table records fewer than 950,000 distinct CDR3 sequences, roughly 34% of them present only once. Input material: blood. The receptors come from a man between 18 and 29 years old in good health.

This clonotype was picked up many times. The chain employs TRBV14 and TRBJ1-1; D unresolved. The CDR3 runs 14 residues. V was trimmed by 1 base and J by 2 bases, leaving 8 bases between them. Germline V gene sequence: CDR1 SGHDN, CDR2 FVKESK. The CDR3 protein is CASSQVSLNTEAFF. CDR3 sequence (DNA): TGTGCCAGCAGCCAAGTTTCACTAAACACTGAAGCTTTCTTT.

At least ten counts were recorded for this clonotype. CDR3 in amino acids: CASSVGGGSTDTQYF. In DNA, the CDR3 is TGTGCCAGCAGCGTAGGAGGGGGGAGCACAGATACGCAGTATTTT. The J gene is TRBJ2-3, the V gene TRBV9, with D perhaps matching TRBD1 or TRBD2 (6 bases each). V lost 0 bases to trimming and J lost 0 bases, with 8 bases between them. The CDR3 spans 15 residues. Germline V gene sequence: CDR1 SGDLS, CDR2 YYNGEE.

The gene calls are TRBV9 and TRBJ2-1; D may correspond to TRBD1 or TRBD2 (5 bases each). Trimming took off 3 bases at V and 8 bases at J, with 18 bases between the two ends. CDR1 and CDR2 from the germline V gene are SGDLS and YYNGEE. This CDR3 region has 15 residues. CDR3: CASSAVGHPGDEQFF. The CDR3 bases are TGTGCCAGCAGCGCCGTGGGGCACCCCGGGGATGAGCAGTTCTTC.

This clonotype has a handful of counts. CDR3 region: CSAVPGQGVDQPQHF. As DNA, the CDR3 is TGCAGTGCCGTCCCGGGACAGGGGGTGGATCAGCCCCAGCATTTT. The chain uses TRBV20-1 and TRBJ1-5, with 11 bases identical to TRBD1. Germline lookup yields CDR1 DFQATT and CDR2 SNEGSKA (reference sequence). V lost 6 bases and J lost 5; bases outside the gene matches: 9. The CDR3 covers 15 residues.

A word on this clonotype: A much larger clonotype is one base distant, so this may be a read error. V usage is TRBV3-1 and J usage is TRBJ2-7; D gene ambiguous. The CDR3 contains 11 residues. CDR1 and CDR2 (germline): LGHDT, YNNKEL (reference sequence). CDR3 DNA: TGTGTCAGCACTGTATCCTACGAGCAGTACTTC. It yields the protein CVSTVSYEQYF.

There are many counts of this clonotype. V usage is TRBV20-1 and J usage is TRBJ2-3, with D possibly TRBD1 on 6 matching bases. The germline V gene has CDR1 DFQATT and CDR2 SNEGSKA (reference sequence). V was cut by 1 base and J by 0 bases, with 11 bases left in between. CDR3 length equals 15 residues. In DNA, the CDR3 is TGCAGTGCTAGAGTGCAGGGGTTAAGCACAGATACGCAGTATTTT. Residues: CSARVQGLSTDTQYF.

This clonotype was counted only a few times. The chain links TRBV2 to TRBJ1-2, with D unresolved. This CDR3 contains 14 residues. Trimming removed 6 bases at V and 1 base at J, with 12 bases between. The germline V gene encodes CDR1 SNHLY and CDR2 FYNNEI. Written as DNA, the CDR3 is TGTGCCAGCAGGTGGACCGAAAATAACTATGGCTACACCTTC. Its translation is CASRWTENNYGYTF.

There are a few counts of this clonotype. The J gene is TRBJ1-5, the V gene TRBV20-1, with no clear D. The V end was cut by 1 base, the J end by 2 bases, with 9 bases between. The CDR3 runs 14 residues. CDR1 is DFQATT and CDR2 is SNEGSKA in the germline V gene (reference sequence). The CDR3 protein is CSARGTGRNQPQHF. CDR3 nucleotide sequence: TGCAGTGCTAGAGGGACCGGCCGCAATCAGCCCCAGCATTTT.

As to this clonotype: A much more abundant neighbour one base away suggests this may be a read error. The chain links TRBV5-1 to TRBJ2-5; 7 positions agree with TRBD1. This CDR3 spans 15 amino acids. CDR1 and CDR2 from the germline V gene are SGHRS and YFSETQ. CDR3 residues: CASSFSVGQQGTQYF. CDR3 in DNA: TGCGCCAGCAGCTTTTCTGTGGGACAGCAAGGGACCCAGTACTTC. Together with reference TRBV5-1 and TRBJ2-5, the CDR3 gives the full variable domain: KAGVTQTPRYLIKTRGQQVTLSCSPISGHRSVSWYQQTPGQGLQFLFEYFSETQRNKGNFPGRFSGRQFSNSRSEMNVSTLELGDSALYLCASSFSVGQQGTQYFGPGTRLLVL.

The chain combines TRBV30 with TRBJ1-2; maybe TRBD1 (5 bases). This CDR3 region has 13 residues. Trimming shortened V by 0 bases and J by 8 bases, and 13 bases separated the two germline ends. Germline-derived CDR1 and CDR2 are GTSNPN and SVGIG (reference sequence). CDR3: CAWSVEARGGYTF. CDR3 bases: TGTGCCTGGAGTGTAGAGGCCCGGGGCGGCTACACCTTC.

The CDR3 here is CASGKDRGTYNEQFF. The CDR3, as DNA: TGTGCCAGCGGCAAAGACAGGGGTACTTACAATGAGCAGTTCTTC. This rearrangement joins TRBV2 to TRBJ2-1, with 8 nucleotides matching TRBD1. Trimming at V came to 8 bases and at J to 4 bases, leaving 10 bases not matched to a gene. CDR3 length equals 15 residues. Looked up from germline, CDR1 is SNHLY and CDR2 is FYNNEI.

The V call is TRBV6-2 or TRBV6-3, the J call TRBJ2-6; D is tentatively TRBD1 or TRBD2 (6 bases each). Germline CDR1 reads MNHEY; CDR2 reads SVGEGT. V lost 4 bases and J lost 0, with 16 bases in between. The CDR3 length is 18 residues. CDR3 protein: CASSSIAGHHSGANVLTF. DNA for the CDR3: TGTGCCAGCAGTTCGATCGCGGGACACCACTCTGGGGCCAACGTCCTGACTTTC.

The V gene is TRBV7-2, the J gene TRBJ2-2; the match to TRBD2 covers 8 bases. CDR3 size: 16 residues. The V gene's germline CDR1 is SGHTA and CDR2 FQGNSA. After removal of 1 base from V and 1 base from J, the junction contained 2 bases not matched to a gene. The CDR3 bases are TGTGCCAGCAGCTTAGGGGGACTAGAGAACACCGGGGAGCTGTTTTTT. Protein sequence: CASSLGGLENTGELFF. Supplemented by reference TRBV7-2 and TRBJ2-2, the full variable domain reads GAGVSQSPSNKVTEKGKDVELRCDPISGHTALYWYRQSLGQGLEFLIYFQGNSAPDKSGLPSDRFSAERTGGSVSTLTIQRTQQEDSAVYLCASSLGGLENTGELFFGEGSRLTVL.

The J gene is TRBJ1-5, the V gene TRBV12-3 or TRBV12-4, with TRBD1 as a possible D gene (5 bases). Trimming removed 7 bases at V and 7 bases at J, with 17 bases between. This CDR3 has 14 amino acids. The CDR3 is CASTNDTGGQPQHF. Written as DNA, the CDR3 is TGTGCCAGCACCAACGACACCGGGGGACAGCCCCAGCATTTT.

J is TRBJ2-3 and V is TRBV13; D is perhaps TRBD2 (5 bases). V was clipped by 4 bases and J by 4 bases, with 27 bases between them. Germline CDR1 PRHDT, CDR2 FYEKMQ (reference sequence). The CDR3 consists of 19 residues. CDR3 sequence: CASSSRATGKRESADTQYF. CDR3 nucleotides: TGTGCCAGCAGCTCAAGAGCAACCGGGAAGAGGGAGTCCGCAGATACGCAGTATTTT.

Comments on this clonotype: One junction end does not reproduce the germline sequence, and a read error may be involved. This chain uses TRBV7-2 with TRBJ1-1; TRBD1 agrees at 7 bases. This CDR3 comprises 14 residues. CDR1 is SGHTA and CDR2 is FQGNSA in the germline V gene. The DNA for the CDR3 is TGTGCCAGCAGCCCCAGGGGGGCTAACACTGGAGCTTTCTTT. It yields the protein CASSPRGANTGAFF. Supplemented by reference TRBV7-2 and TRBJ1-1, the full variable domain reads GAGVSQSPSNKVTEKGKDVELRCDPISGHTALYWYRQSLGQGLEFLIYFQGNSAPDKSGLPSDRFSAERTGGSVSTLTIQRTQQEDSAVYLCASSPRGANTGAFFGQGTRLTVV.

This clonotype was counted at least ten times. V is TRBV9 and J is TRBJ2-1; weak D call: TRBD2 (7 bases). The CDR3 is 15 residues long. From germline, CDR1 is SGDLS and CDR2 YYNGEE. Trimming left V 0 bases short and J 3 bases short, with 10 bases between. The CDR3 here is CASSVEGGNYNEQFF. CDR3 nucleotide sequence: TGTGCCAGCAGCGTAGAGGGGGGGAACTACAATGAGCAGTTCTTC.

The chain uses TRBV6-2 or TRBV6-3 and TRBJ2-5; D gene uncertain. Judging by the DNA end, TRBJ2-7 fits better; the J call may be wrong. CDR3 size: 11 residues. The germline V gene encodes CDR1 MNHEY and CDR2 SVGEGT. The CDR3 reads CASSYRVEQYF. For the CDR3, the DNA is TGTGCCAGCAGTTACCGGGTCGAGCAGTACTTC.

CDR3 nucleotides: TGTGCCAGCAGCTTATCGGGGTGGAACACTGAAGCTTTCTTT. Encoded protein: CASSLSGWNTEAFF. The rearrangement uses TRBV7-3 and TRBJ1-1; D not certain. The CDR3 is 14 amino acids. CDR1 SGHTA and CDR2 FQGTGA come from the germline V gene. V lost 2 bases to trimming and J lost 1 base, with 8 bases between them.

This clonotype appeared a few times. Just one base apart from a much larger clone, this may be a read error. The rearrangement uses TRBV6-6 and TRBJ2-5, with no clear D. Germline V CDR1 and CDR2: MNHNY, SVGAGI (reference sequence). The CDR3 is 14 residues long. V was cut by 5 bases and J by 12 bases, with 22 bases left in between. This CDR3 is CASSPGPDRFEEYF. CDR3 nucleotides: TGTGCCAGCAGTCCGGGCCCAGATAGATTTGAGGAGTACTTC.

This clonotype showed up many times. This chain connects TRBV6-5 to TRBJ2-1; TRBD1 matches 10 bases. Germline assignment: CDR1 MNHEY and CDR2 SVGAGI. This CDR3 comprises 19 residues. Trimming cost V 2 bases and J 6 bases; bases outside gene matches: 16. The CDR3 protein is CASSYRFPSGTGDSNEQFF. The CDR3 DNA is TGTGCCAGCAGTTACCGTTTCCCAAGTGGGACAGGGGACAGCAATGAGCAGTTCTTC.

The chain recombines TRBV6-5 with TRBJ2-4, with D possibly matching TRBD2 (6 bases). Gene TRBJ2-7 matches the end of the DNA better, so the J call may be wrong. CDR1 MNHEY and CDR2 SVGAGI come from the germline V gene. The CDR3 contains 14 residues. The CDR3 DNA reads TGTGCCAGCAGAGGCGCCTTTGGGACTTACGAGCAGTACTTC. It translates to CASRGAFGTYEQYF.

The J gene is TRBJ1-1, the V gene TRBV5-6; 11 nucleotides match TRBD1. The ends lost 3 bases at V and 5 bases at J; junction bases unmatched: 6. From germline, CDR1 is SGHDT and CDR2 YYEEEE. The CDR3 runs 15 residues. The DNA for the CDR3 is TGTGCCAGCAGCTACAAGGACAGGGGGCTTACTGAAGCTTTCTTT. This translates into CASSYKDRGLTEAFF.